This TCR beta chain was captured by sequencing in a study of cytomegalovirus exposure and HLA in healthy donors. In the PCR, 60 Vbeta and 13 Jbeta primers were used. The method was immunoSEQ multiplex PCR; TCRdb's version includes in-frame clones alone and lacks a portion of them. The sample contains roughly 120,000 clones, 69% of which appear only once. What was sequenced was PBMCs. The sequence was obtained from a woman aged 65 to 85 in good health and CMV-seropositive.

The CDR3 DNA reads TGTGCCAGCAGCTTATCAGGGGGCATCGACTATGGCTACACCTTC. As protein: CASSLSGGIDYGYTF. The V gene is TRBV7-2, the J gene TRBJ1-2; 8 bases fit TRBD1. This CDR3 comprises 15 residues. The trim removed 2 bases at V and 3 bases at J, leaving 5 bases unmatched. CDR1 and CDR2 from the germline V gene are SGHTA and FQGNSA.